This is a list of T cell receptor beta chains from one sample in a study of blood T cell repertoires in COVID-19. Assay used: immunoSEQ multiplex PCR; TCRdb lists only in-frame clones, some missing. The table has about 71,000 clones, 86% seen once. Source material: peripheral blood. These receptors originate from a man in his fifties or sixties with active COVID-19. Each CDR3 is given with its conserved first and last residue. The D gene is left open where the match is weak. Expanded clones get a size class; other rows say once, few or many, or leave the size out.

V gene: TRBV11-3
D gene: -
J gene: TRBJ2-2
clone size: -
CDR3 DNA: TGTGCCAGTTCCGCGAGAGTTTCGAACACCGGGGAGCTGTTTTTT
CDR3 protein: CASSARVSNTGELFF

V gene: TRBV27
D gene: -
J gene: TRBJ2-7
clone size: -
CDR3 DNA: TGTGCCAGCAGAATTGGACGCAGGGGTTTTTACGAGCAGTACTTC
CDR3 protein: CASRIGRRGFYEQYF

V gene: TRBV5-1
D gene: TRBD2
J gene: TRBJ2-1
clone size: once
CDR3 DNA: TGCGCCAGCAGCTTAACGGGACTAGCAGAATACAATGAGCAGTTCTTC
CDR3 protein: CASSLTGLAEYNEQFF

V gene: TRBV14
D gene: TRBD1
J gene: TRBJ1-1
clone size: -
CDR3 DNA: TGTGCCAGCAGCTTGACACAGGGGATTTACACTGAAGCTTTCTTT
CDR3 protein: CASSLTQGIYTEAFF

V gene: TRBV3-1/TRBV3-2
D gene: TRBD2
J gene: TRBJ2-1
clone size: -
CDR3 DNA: TGTGCCAGCAGCTCCCCCGCTAGCGGGAGCAATGAGCAGTTCTTC
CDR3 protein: CASSSPASGSNEQFF

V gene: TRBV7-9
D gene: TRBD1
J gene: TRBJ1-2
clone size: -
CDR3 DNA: TGTGCCAGCAGCAACCAATTTACAGGGGGTAATAGTGGCTACACCTTC
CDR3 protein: CASSNQFTGGNSGYTF

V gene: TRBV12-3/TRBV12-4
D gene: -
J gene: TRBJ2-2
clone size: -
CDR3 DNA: TGTGCCAGCAACGGTAGCCCCACCGGGGAGCTGTTTTTT
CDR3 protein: CASNGSPTGELFF

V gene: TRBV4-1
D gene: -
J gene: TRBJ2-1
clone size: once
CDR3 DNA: TGCGCCAGCAGCCAGGGTAACGACATTTCTGAGCAGTTCTTC
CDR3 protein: CASSQGNDISEQFF

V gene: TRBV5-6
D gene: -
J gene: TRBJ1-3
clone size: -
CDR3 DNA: TGTGCCAGCAGCTTGTTGCCACGACAAGGCAGAAACACCATATATTTT
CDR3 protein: CASSLLPRQGRNTIYF

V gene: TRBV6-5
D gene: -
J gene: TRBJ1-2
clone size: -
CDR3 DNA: TGTGCTTCGGAGGCCCAGTCCGGTATAACCTTC
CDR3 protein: CASEAQSGITF

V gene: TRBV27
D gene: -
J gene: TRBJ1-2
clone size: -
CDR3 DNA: TGTGCCAGCAGTTGGGGCCGATACTCAGGGGCTTTTGGGATCACCTTC
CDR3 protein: CASSWGRYSGAFGITF

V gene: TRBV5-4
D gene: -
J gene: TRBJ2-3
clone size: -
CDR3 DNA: TGTGCCAGCAGTTGGGGAGGCGGGCCGCGGGATACGCAGTATTTT
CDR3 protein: CASSWGGGPRDTQYF

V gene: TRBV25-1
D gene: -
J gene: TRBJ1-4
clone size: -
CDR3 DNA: TGTGCCAGCACTCGGGGTTTGGGTAATGAAAAACTGTTTTTT
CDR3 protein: CASTRGLGNEKLFF

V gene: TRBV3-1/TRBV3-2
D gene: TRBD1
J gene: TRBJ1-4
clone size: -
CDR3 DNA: TGTGCCAGCAGCCAAGATTTGAGTACAGGGGGTAATGAAAAACTGTTTTTT
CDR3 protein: CASSQDLSTGGNEKLFF

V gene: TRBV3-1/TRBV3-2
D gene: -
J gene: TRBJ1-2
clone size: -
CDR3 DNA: TGTGCCAGCAGCCTTCCGGGTACTAACTATGGCTACACCTTC
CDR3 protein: CASSLPGTNYGYTF

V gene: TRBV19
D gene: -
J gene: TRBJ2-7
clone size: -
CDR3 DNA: TGTGCCAGTAGTATGGGCGGAGGATACGAGCAGTACTTC
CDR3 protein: CASSMGGGYEQYF

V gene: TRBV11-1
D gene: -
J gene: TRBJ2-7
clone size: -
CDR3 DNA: TGTGCCAGCAGCCTCCCGCCGGGGGTAAACGAGCAGTACTTC
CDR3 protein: CASSLPPGVNEQYF

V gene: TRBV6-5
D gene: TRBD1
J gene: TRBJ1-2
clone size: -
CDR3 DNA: TGTGCCAGCAGTTCCGACAGGGGCCCCAACTATGGCTACACCTTC
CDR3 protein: CASSSDRGPNYGYTF

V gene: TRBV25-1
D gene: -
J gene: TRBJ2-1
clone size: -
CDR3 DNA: TGTGCCAGCTCGGATCCCGGGGTTCGTCATAATGAGCAGTTCTTC
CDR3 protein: CASSDPGVRHNEQFF

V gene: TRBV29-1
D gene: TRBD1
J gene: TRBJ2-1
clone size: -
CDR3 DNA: TGCAGCGTGGCCCCAGGGGGCCATGAGCAGTTCTTC
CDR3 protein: CSVAPGGHEQFF

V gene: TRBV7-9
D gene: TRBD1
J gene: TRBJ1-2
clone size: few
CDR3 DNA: TGTGCCAGCAGCCCCGGAGGGGGCGTCGGCTACACCTTC
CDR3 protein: CASSPGGGVGYTF

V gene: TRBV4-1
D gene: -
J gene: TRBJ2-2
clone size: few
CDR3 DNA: TGCGCCAGCAGCCAAGACCCGGGGAACACCGGGGAGCTGTTTTTT
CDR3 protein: CASSQDPGNTGELFF

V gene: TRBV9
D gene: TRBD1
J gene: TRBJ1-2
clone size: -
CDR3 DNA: TGTGCCAGCAGCCCGCGGACAGGGGGTTACTATGGCTACACCTTC
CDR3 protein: CASSPRTGGYYGYTF

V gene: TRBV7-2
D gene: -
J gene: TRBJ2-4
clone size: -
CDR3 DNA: TGTGCCAGCAGCTTAGCTCCGGTAGCCAAAAACATTCAGTACTTC
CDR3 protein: CASSLAPVAKNIQYF

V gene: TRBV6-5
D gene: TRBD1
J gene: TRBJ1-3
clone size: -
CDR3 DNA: TGTGCCAGCAGAACACAGGGGTTTTCTGGAAACACCATATATTTT
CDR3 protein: CASRTQGFSGNTIYF

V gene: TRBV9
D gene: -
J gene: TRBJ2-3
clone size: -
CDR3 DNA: TGTGCCAGCAGCCCGGGAGTAGGTACAGATACGCAGTATTTT
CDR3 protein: CASSPGVGTDTQYF